This TCR beta chain was observed in a study of early T cells in non-severe SARS-CoV-2 infection. Across the study: Sequenced bulk RNA came from whole blood that was unsorted, and chains were unpaired. General study results and limits: The matching step, a VDJdb search, favored anti-spike CD8 responses and missed private and CD4 specificities.

This clonotype came up a few times. The antigen remains undetermined. V was clipped by 4 bases and J by 1 base; unmatched bases: 3. This CDR3 is built from 14 residues. Individual cDNA molecules carried attached unique molecular identifiers. TCRdb called the 5' RACE reads again in MiXCR, with one record for every CDR3 protein. The table records tens of thousands of distinct CDR3 sequences, 11% of them present only once. The sample was whole blood. The source is an adult who was a healthcare worker with PCR-confirmed SARS-CoV-2 infection or an uninfected control (not recorded which). The V call is TRBV12-3 or TRBV12-4, the J call TRBJ2-5; 7 bases are a match to TRBD2. DNA for the CDR3: TGTGCCAGCAGTTCTTCTAGCGGCCAAGAGACCCAGTACTTC. Its protein is CASSSSSGQETQYF.